These 27 T cell receptor beta chains came from one sample sequenced in a study of breast tumors, draining lymph nodes, adjacent tissues. Samples came from axillary lymph nodes draining the breast cancer. TCRdb re-called the multiplex PCR reads with MiXCR, one entry per CDR3 protein. The sample holds roughly 120,000 distinct CDR3 sequences, 20% seen once. Sequences were obtained from axillary lymph node tissue. Receptors originate from a female donor with breast cancer. Some clones in this sample may be carry-over from other donors' samples.

In regard to this clonotype: This may come from a read error, since a much larger clone is one base off. The V call is TRBV5-1, the J call TRBJ2-5; TRBD1 matches at 7 bases. This CDR3 spans 15 amino acids. J lost 4 bases, V lost 5 bases, and 11 bases had no gene match. CDR1 SGHRS and CDR2 YFSETQ come from the germline V gene. The CDR3 loop reads CASSLGQAYRETQYF. The DNA of the CDR3 is TGCGCCAGCAGTTTAGGACAGGCGTACCGAGAGACCCAGTACTTC.

Comments on this clonotype: Since a much larger clone is just one base distant, this may be a read error. The chain is built from TRBV6-1 and TRBJ2-3; D may be TRBD1 (6 bases). The CDR3 consists of 13 residues. Germline assignment: CDR1 MNHNS and CDR2 SASEGT. The CDR3 bases are TGTGCCAGCAGTGAAGCGAGGACAGATGCGCAGTATTTT. Amino acids: CASSEARTDAQYF.

In its sample, this clonotype was seen many times. V gene TRBV24-1 combines with J gene TRBJ2-7; a possible D gene is TRBD2 (5 bases). The CDR3 is made up of 14 amino acids. Germline CDR1 is KGHDR and CDR2 is SFDVKD. Trimming took off 2 bases at V and 5 bases at J, with 12 bases between the two ends. CDR3 bases: TGTGCCACCAGTGATTCAAGCGGAAAGGACGAGCAGTACTTC. Translated: CATSDSSGKDEQYF.

This clonotype showed up many times. This chain links TRBV5-1 with TRBJ2-7; the match to TRBD2 covers 11 bases. V gave up 2 bases and J gave up 6 bases; unmatched junction bases: 10. CDR3 length equals 16 residues. From germline, CDR1 is SGHRS and CDR2 YFSETQ. CDR3 loop: CASSLTSGSSSVEQYF. The CDR3 DNA reads TGCGCCAGCAGCTTAACTAGCGGGAGTTCCTCCGTCGAGCAGTACTTC. Together with reference TRBV5-1 and TRBJ2-7, the CDR3 gives the full variable domain: KAGVTQTPRYLIKTRGQQVTLSCSPISGHRSVSWYQQTPGQGLQFLFEYFSETQRNKGNFPGRFSGRQFSNSRSEMNVSTLELGDSALYLCASSLTSGSSSVEQYFGPGTRLTVT.

This clonotype was observed at least ten times. CDR3 in amino acids: CASSDGLEGTQYF. The CDR3 DNA reads as TGTGCCAGCAGTGACGGTCTAGAAGGTACGCAGTATTTT. V gene TRBV6-4 combines with J gene TRBJ2-3, with D hard to call. This CDR3 region has 13 residues. Germline CDR1 and CDR2: MRHNA and SNTAGT. V gave up 2 bases and J gave up 8 bases, with 11 bases separating them.

This clonotype was counted ten times or more. This chain uses TRBV3-1 with TRBJ2-7, with 8 bases lining up with TRBD1. Germline V gives CDR1 LGHDT, CDR2 YNNKEL (reference sequence). This CDR3 contains 12 residues. Trimming cost V 4 bases and J 7 bases; bases outside gene matches: 3. The CDR3 protein is CASSPTGEEQYF. In nucleotides, the CDR3 is TGTGCCAGCAGCCCGACAGGGGAGGAGCAGTACTTC.

This clonotype has a count of ten or more. The rearrangement uses TRBV28 and TRBJ2-7; D is perhaps TRBD1 or TRBD2 (5 bases each). The CDR3 runs 13 residues. V shed 7 bases and J shed 0 bases, with 10 bases lying between them. Germline lookup yields CDR1 MDHEN and CDR2 SYDVKM. Here the CDR3 reads CASTGRSSYEQYF. The CDR3 coding sequence is TGTGCCAGCACGGGACGGAGCTCCTACGAGCAGTACTTC.

This clonotype was detected many times. The chain recombines TRBV10-3 with TRBJ1-6; no clear D gene. With 6 bases removed from V and 7 bases from J, the gap between germline ends came to 13 bases. Germline loops: CDR1 ENHRY, CDR2 SYGVKD. The CDR3 runs 14 residues. This CDR3 reads CAIRWNMENSPLHF. As DNA, the CDR3 is TGTGCCATCAGATGGAACATGGAAAATTCACCCCTCCACTTT.

This clonotype was counted many times. The chain links TRBV7-9 to TRBJ2-5; no clear D gene. The V end lost 3 bases, the J end lost 3 bases, and 8 bases lay between the germline ends. Germline-derived CDR1 and CDR2 are SEHNR and FQNEAQ (reference sequence). The CDR3 has 13 residues. The CDR3 DNA follows: TGTGCCAGCAGCTTTCCCTCCGAAGAGACCCAGTACTTC. Translating gives CASSFPSEETQYF.

This clonotype showed up many times. The rearrangement links TRBV3-1 to TRBJ2-1; 9 nucleotides line up with TRBD2. Germline CDR1 reads LGHDT; CDR2 reads YNNKEL (reference sequence). The CDR3 covers 17 residues. V shed 3 bases and J 0 bases; nucleotides not matched to a gene: 6. DNA of the CDR3: TGTGCCAGCAGCCAGCTAGCGGGAAGGAGCTCCTACAATGAGCAGTTCTTC. Its protein is CASSQLAGRSSYNEQFF.

This clonotype has ten or more counts. The rearrangement uses TRBV29-1 and TRBJ2-7; a possible D gene is TRBD1 (6 bases). Trimming took off 6 bases at V and 4 bases at J, with 16 bases between the two ends. The CDR3 covers 13 residues. Germline V CDR1 and CDR2: SQVTM, ANQGSEA. The CDR3 sequence is CSVIKQGRYEQYF. For the CDR3, the DNA is TGCAGCGTGATCAAACAGGGACGGTACGAGCAGTACTTC.

In this sample, this clonotype turned up many times. CDR3 protein: CASSILQGEGGYTF. The DNA of the CDR3 is TGTGCCAGTAGTATCCTACAGGGGGAAGGAGGCTACACCTTC. The chain is built from TRBV19 and TRBJ1-2; 8 positions match TRBD1. The V gene's germline CDR1 is LNHDA and CDR2 SQIVND (reference sequence). The CDR3 sequence is 14 residues long. The V segment lost 3 bases and the J segment 8 bases; nucleotides outside the gene matches: 8.

This clonotype was observed at least ten times. The chain employs TRBV20-1 and TRBJ2-7; 8 positions match TRBD2. Looked up from germline, CDR1 is DFQATT and CDR2 is SNEGSKA (reference sequence). Unmatched junction bases numbered 5, after V lost 3 bases and J lost 4 bases. This CDR3 has 13 amino acids. For the CDR3, the DNA is TGCAGTGCTAGCCCACGGGGGGGGTACGAGCAGTACTTC. This sequence encodes CSASPRGGYEQYF.

A note on this clonotype: This may come from a read error, since a much larger clone is one base off. The rearrangement links TRBV30 to TRBJ2-1; 8 bases fit TRBD1. This CDR3 spans 15 amino acids. Unmatched junction bases numbered 6, after V lost 1 base and J lost 4 bases. In germline, CDR1 is GTSNPN, CDR2 SVGIG (reference sequence). CDR3 bases: TGTGCCTGGAGTGAGACAGGGGTCAAGTACAATGAGCAGTTCTTC. Translated: CAWSETGVKYNEQFF.

Of note for this clonotype: This clone may be a read error of a much larger clone one base away. The rearrangement uses TRBV12-3 or TRBV12-4 and TRBJ2-1; D possibly uses TRBD1 or TRBD2 (5 bases each). This CDR3 has 11 residues. Trimming shortened V by 4 bases and J by 11 bases, and 9 bases separated the two germline ends. CDR3 DNA: TGTGCCAGCAGTTCCGGGGCCCAGCAGTTCTTC. Translation gives CASSSGAQQFF.

In this sample, this clonotype turned up many times. The chain is built from TRBV11-2 and TRBJ2-2; no clear D gene. CDR1 and CDR2 (germline): SGHAT, FQNNGV. V was cut by 1 base and J by 1 base, with 7 bases left in between. The CDR3 extends over 15 amino acids. CDR3 amino acids: CASSLAGWNTGELFF. The DNA for the CDR3 is TGTGCCAGCAGCTTAGCCGGGTGGAACACCGGGGAGCTGTTTTTT.

This clonotype was detected ten times or more. The rearrangement uses TRBV7-9 and TRBJ1-5; 8 bases fit TRBD1. J was trimmed by 5 bases and V by 4 bases; bases with no gene match: 1. This CDR3 is 13 amino acids long. CDR1 is SEHNR, CDR2 FQNEAQ, per germline (reference sequence). The CDR3 nucleotides read TGTGCCAGCAGCTCGACAGGGGATCAGCCCCAGCATTTT. Protein sequence: CASSSTGDQPQHF.

To note about this clonotype: At one boundary the junction diverges from the germline segment, which might be a read error. The chain recombines TRBV4-1 with TRBJ1-5; D not resolved. In germline, CDR1 is MGHRA, CDR2 YSYEKL. The CDR3 is 14 residues long. The CDR3 is CASSQDTLNQLQHF. The CDR3 DNA follows: TGCGCCAGCAGCCAAGATACACTCAATCAGCTCCAGCATTTT.

This clonotype was detected ten times or more. J is TRBJ2-3 and V is TRBV9; 9 bases map to TRBD2. The CDR3 totals 15 residues. The V and J ends lost 2 bases and 4 bases, in that order; junction bases with no gene match: 5. Germline V lookup: CDR1 SGDLS, CDR2 YYNGEE. CDR3 region: CASSVGRGGSDTQYF. CDR3 in DNA: TGTGCCAGCAGCGTTGGGCGGGGGGGATCAGATACGCAGTATTTT.

The J gene is TRBJ2-3, the V gene TRBV19; weak D call: TRBD2 (5 bases). The V end was cut by 5 bases, the J end by 5 bases, with 11 bases between. The CDR3 loop spans 13 amino acids. CDR1 LNHDA and CDR2 SQIVND come from the germline V gene (reference sequence). The CDR3 loop is CASSSQAGDTQYF. CDR3 nucleotides: TGTGCCAGTAGTTCCCAGGCGGGAGATACGCAGTATTTT.

As to this clonotype: A junction boundary mismatches the germline segment, possibly from a read error. This chain links TRBV19 with TRBJ2-3; D may correspond to TRBD1 or TRBD2 (6 bases each). There are 15 residues in the CDR3. Germline V gene lookup returns CDR1 LNHDA and CDR2 SQIVND (reference sequence). CDR3 sequence: CTSSIMGGHADTQYF. In DNA form, the CDR3 reads TGTACCAGTAGTATCATGGGGGGCCATGCAGATACGCAGTATTTT.

This clonotype has a single count. The rearrangement uses TRBV6-5 and TRBJ2-4; the match to TRBD2 covers 12 bases. The CDR3 contains 16 residues. CDR1 and CDR2 from the germline V gene are MNHEY and SVGAGI. The ends lost 6 bases at V and 2 bases at J; junction bases unmatched: 5. CDR3: CASRASGGVSKNIQYF. CDR3 in DNA: TGTGCCAGCAGGGCTAGCGGGGGGGTTTCCAAAAACATTCAGTACTTC.

This clonotype was seen many times. Here the CDR3 reads CASSLGTGGFDQPQHF. CDR3 coding DNA: TGTGCCAGCAGCTTAGGGACAGGGGGATTTGATCAGCCCCAGCATTTT. The V and J genes are TRBV7-8 and TRBJ1-5, with 10 bases identical to TRBD1. CDR3 length: 16 residues. The V and J ends lost 1 base and 5 bases, in that order; junction bases with no gene match: 5. CDR1 is SGHVS, CDR2 FQNEAQ, per germline. The variable domain in full, completed from reference TRBV7-8 and TRBJ1-5, reads GAGVSQSPRYKVAKRGQDVALRCDPISGHVSLFWYQQALGQGPEFLTYFQNEAQLDKSGLPSDRFFAERPEGSVSTLKIQRTQQEDSAVYLCASSLGTGGFDQPQHFGDGTRLSIL.

This clonotype was picked up many times. The chain carries TRBV19 and TRBJ2-3; weak D call: TRBD2 (6 bases). CDR3 size: 15 residues. Germline loops: CDR1 LNHDA, CDR2 SQIVND (reference sequence). V was cut by 3 bases and J by 4 bases, with 14 bases left in between. The CDR3 loop is CASSILVGEADTQYF. For the CDR3, the DNA is TGTGCCAGTAGTATCCTCGTAGGGGAGGCAGATACGCAGTATTTT.

This clonotype was picked up many times. This rearrangement joins TRBV20-1 to TRBJ2-1; TRBD2 matches at 7 bases. V was clipped by 6 bases and J by 4 bases; unmatched bases: 15. The germline gives CDR1 DFQATT, CDR2 SNEGSKA (reference sequence). CDR3 length equals 16 residues. The CDR3 sequence: CSATRGGSPYYNEQFF. DNA of the CDR3: TGCAGTGCCACCCGGGGCGGGAGTCCTTATTACAATGAGCAGTTCTTC.

The J gene is TRBJ2-2, the V gene TRBV19; 12 bases are a match to TRBD1. The V gene's germline CDR1 is LNHDA and CDR2 SQIVND (reference sequence). CDR3 length equals 15 residues. The trim removed 4 bases at V and 6 bases at J, leaving 3 bases unmatched. This CDR3 is CASSTGTGGSGELFF. The CDR3 region has the DNA TGTGCCAGTAGTACCGGGACAGGGGGCTCCGGGGAGCTGTTTTTT.

This clonotype showed up just a few times. This chain links TRBV20-1 with TRBJ1-4; 8 nucleotides line up with TRBD1. This CDR3 region has 14 residues. The V segment lost 6 bases and the J segment 6 bases; nucleotides outside the gene matches: 9. Germline V gene sequence: CDR1 DFQATT, CDR2 SNEGSKA (reference sequence). CDR3 in amino acids: CSAVDRVGYEKLFF. For the CDR3, the DNA is TGCAGTGCAGTGGACAGGGTCGGTTATGAAAAACTGTTTTTT.